This T cell receptor beta chain was recorded in a study of technical replicates of blood from several donors. The CDR3 runs 14 residues. From germline, CDR1 is SGHRS and CDR2 YFSETQ. Unmatched junction bases numbered 1, after V lost 1 base and J lost 6 bases. Data came from immunoSEQ multiplex PCR; TCRdb stores just in-frame clones and leaves some out. This sample has approximately 92,000 clones, with about 95% found just once. V is TRBV5-1 and J is TRBJ1-6; TRBD1 matches 7 bases. The receptor was derived from a human donor in good health. Sequencing was performed on T cells isolated from PBMCs. The CDR3: CASSLYRGNSPLHF. Here the CDR3 DNA reads TGCGCCAGCAGCTTGTACAGGGGTAATTCACCCCTCCACTTT.